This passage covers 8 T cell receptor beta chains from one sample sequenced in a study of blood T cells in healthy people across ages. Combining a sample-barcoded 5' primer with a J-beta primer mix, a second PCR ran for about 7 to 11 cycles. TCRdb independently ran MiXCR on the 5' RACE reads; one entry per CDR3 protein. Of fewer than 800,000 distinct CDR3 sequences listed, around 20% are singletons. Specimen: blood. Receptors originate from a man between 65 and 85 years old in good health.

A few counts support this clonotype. The CDR3 DNA reads TGTGCCAGCAGCTGGGGTGTGCCGGCCCAAGAGACCCAGTACTTC. Amino acid sequence: CASSWGVPAQETQYF. The V gene is TRBV7-9, the J gene TRBJ2-5, with D unresolved. The germline gives CDR1 SEHNR, CDR2 FQNEAQ (reference sequence). This CDR3 has 15 amino acids. The V gene lost 4 bases and the J gene lost 1 base, with 13 bases spanning the gap. The whole variable domain, filled in from reference TRBV7-9 and TRBJ2-5, reads DTGVSQNPRHKITKRGQNVTFRCDPISEHNRLYWYRQTLGQGPEFLTYFQNEAQLEKSRLLSDRFSAERPKGSFSTLEIQRTEQGDSAMYLCASSWGVPAQETQYFGPGTRLLVL.

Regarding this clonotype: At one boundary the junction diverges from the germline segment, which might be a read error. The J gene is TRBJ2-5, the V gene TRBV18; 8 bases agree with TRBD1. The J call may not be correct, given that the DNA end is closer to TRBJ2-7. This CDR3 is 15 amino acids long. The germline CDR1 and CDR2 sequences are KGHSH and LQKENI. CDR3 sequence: CVSSPHGTGFYEQYF. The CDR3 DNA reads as TGTGTCAGCTCACCACATGGGACAGGTTTCTACGAGCAGTACTTC.

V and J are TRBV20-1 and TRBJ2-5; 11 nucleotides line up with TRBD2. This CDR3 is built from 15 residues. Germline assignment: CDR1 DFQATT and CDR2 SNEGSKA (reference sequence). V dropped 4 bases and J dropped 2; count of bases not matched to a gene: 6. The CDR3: CSATAGTSGQETQYF. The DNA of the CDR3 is TGCAGTGCTACTGCGGGGACTAGCGGTCAAGAGACCCAGTACTTC.

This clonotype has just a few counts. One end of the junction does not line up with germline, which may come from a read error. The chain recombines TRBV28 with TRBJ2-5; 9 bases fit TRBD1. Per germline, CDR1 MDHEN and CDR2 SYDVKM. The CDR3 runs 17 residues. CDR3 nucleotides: TGTGCCAGCAGTTTCGGGCGCCGGGACAGGGATTTGGAGACCCAATACTTC. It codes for CASSFGRRDRDLETQYF. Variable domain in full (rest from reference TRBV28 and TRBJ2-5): DVKVTQSSRYLVKRTGEKVFLECVQDMDHENMFWYRQDPGLGLRLIYFSYDVKMKEKGDIPEGYSVSREKKERFSLILESASTNQTSMYLCASSFGRRDRDLETQYFGPGTRLLVL.

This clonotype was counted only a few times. In DNA, the CDR3 is TGTGCCAGCAGCCACTGGGACGCGGCTTTCTTT. It is translated as CASSHWDAAFF. This chain joins TRBV3-1 and TRBJ1-1; TRBD1 is a possible D gene (5 bases). Germline V gene sequence: CDR1 LGHDT, CDR2 YNNKEL (reference sequence). V lost 3 bases, J lost 11 bases, and 10 bases lay in between. This CDR3 has 11 residues.

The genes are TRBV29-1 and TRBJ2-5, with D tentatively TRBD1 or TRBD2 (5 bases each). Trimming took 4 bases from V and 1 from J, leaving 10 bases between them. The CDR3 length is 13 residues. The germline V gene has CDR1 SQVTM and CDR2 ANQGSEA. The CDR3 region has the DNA TGCAGCGTTGCAGGGACCCCCCAAGAGACCCAGTACTTC. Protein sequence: CSVAGTPQETQYF.

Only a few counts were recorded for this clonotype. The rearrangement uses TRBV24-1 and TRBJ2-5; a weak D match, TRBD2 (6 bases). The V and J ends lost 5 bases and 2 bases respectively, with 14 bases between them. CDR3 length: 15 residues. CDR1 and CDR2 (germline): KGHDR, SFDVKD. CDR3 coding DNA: TGTGCCACCAGTGCCTGGGGAGGAGGACAAGAGACCCAGTACTTC. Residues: CATSAWGGGQETQYF.

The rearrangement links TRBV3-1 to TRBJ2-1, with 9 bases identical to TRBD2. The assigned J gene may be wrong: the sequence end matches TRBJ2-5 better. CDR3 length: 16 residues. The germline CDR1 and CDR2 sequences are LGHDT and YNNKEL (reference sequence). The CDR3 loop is CASSQRGSGSLETQYF. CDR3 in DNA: TGTGCCAGCAGCCAACGTGGTAGCGGGAGTCTGGAGACCCAGTACTTC.